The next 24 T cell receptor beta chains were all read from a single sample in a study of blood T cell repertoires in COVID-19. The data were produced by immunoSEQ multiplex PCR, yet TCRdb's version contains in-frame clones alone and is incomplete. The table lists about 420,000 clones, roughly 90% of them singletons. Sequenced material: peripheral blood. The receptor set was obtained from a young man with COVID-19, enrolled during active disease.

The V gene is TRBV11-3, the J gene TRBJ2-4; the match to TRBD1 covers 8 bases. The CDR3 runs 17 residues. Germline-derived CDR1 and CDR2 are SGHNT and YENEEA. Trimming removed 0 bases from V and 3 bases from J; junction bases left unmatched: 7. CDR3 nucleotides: TGTGCCAGCAGCTTAGATGGGCAGGGGGCCGGCAAAAACATTCAGTACTTC. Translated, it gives CASSLDGQGAGKNIQYF. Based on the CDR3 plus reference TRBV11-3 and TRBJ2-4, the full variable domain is EAGVVQSPRYKIIEKKQPVAFWCNPISGHNTLYWYLQNLGQGPELLIRYENEEAVDDSQLPKDRFSAERLKGVDSTLKIQPAELGDSAVYLCASSLDGQGAGKNIQYFGAGTRLSVL.

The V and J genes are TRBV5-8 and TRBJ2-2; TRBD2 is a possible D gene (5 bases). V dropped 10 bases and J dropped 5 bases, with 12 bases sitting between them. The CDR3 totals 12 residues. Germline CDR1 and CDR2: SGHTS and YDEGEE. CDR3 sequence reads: CACKRGTGELFF. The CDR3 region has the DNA TGTGCCTGCAAACGGGGAACCGGGGAGCTGTTTTTT.

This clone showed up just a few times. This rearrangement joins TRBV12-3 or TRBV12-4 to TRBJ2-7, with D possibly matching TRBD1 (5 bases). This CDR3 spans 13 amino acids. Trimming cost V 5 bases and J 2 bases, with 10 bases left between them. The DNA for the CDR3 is TGTGCCAGCAGTCGAACGGACACCTACGAGCAGTACTTC. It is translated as CASSRTDTYEQYF.

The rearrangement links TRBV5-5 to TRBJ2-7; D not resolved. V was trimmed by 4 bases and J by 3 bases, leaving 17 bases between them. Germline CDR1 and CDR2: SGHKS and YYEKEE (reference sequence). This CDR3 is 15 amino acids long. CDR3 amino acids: CASSLTAGSLYEQYF. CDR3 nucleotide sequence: TGTGCCAGCAGCCTGACTGCCGGTTCCCTCTACGAGCAGTACTTC.

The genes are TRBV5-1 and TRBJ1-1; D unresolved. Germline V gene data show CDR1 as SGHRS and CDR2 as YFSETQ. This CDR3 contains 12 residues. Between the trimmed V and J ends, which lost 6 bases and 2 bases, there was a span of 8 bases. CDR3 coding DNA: TGCGCCAGCAAGAGGGAAAACACTGAAGCTTTCTTT. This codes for CASKRENTEAFF.

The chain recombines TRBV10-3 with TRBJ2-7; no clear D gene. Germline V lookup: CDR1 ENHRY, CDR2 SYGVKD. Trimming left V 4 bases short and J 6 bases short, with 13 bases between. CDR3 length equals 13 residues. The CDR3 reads CAISVGQDREQYF. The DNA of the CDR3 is TGTGCCATCAGTGTAGGTCAGGATCGCGAGCAGTACTTC.

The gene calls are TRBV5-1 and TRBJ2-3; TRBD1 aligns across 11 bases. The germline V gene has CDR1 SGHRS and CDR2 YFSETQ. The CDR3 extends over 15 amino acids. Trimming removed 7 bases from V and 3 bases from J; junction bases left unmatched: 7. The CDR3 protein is CASAGQGGRTDTQYF. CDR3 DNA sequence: TGCGCCAGCGCGGGACAGGGGGGTCGGACAGATACGCAGTATTTT. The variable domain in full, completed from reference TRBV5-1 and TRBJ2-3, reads KAGVTQTPRYLIKTRGQQVTLSCSPISGHRSVSWYQQTPGQGLQFLFEYFSETQRNKGNFPGRFSGRQFSNSRSEMNVSTLELGDSALYLCASAGQGGRTDTQYFGPGTRLTVL.

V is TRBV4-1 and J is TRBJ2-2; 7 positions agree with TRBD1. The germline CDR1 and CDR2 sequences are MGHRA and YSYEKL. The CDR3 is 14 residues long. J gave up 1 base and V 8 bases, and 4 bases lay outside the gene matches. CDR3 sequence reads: CASETGKNTGELFF. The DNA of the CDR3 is TGCGCCAGCGAGACAGGGAAGAACACCGGGGAGCTGTTTTTT.

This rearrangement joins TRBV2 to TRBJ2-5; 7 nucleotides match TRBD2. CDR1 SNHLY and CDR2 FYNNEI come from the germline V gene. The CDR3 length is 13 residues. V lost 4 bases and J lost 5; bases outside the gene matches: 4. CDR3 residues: CASSVWGGETQYF. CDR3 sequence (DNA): TGTGCCAGCAGTGTATGGGGGGGGGAGACCCAGTACTTC.

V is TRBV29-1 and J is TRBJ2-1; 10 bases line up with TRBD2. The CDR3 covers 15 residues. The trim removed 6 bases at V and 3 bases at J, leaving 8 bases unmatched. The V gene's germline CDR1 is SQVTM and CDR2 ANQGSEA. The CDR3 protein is CSVAGTSVNYNEQFF. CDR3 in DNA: TGCAGCGTGGCTGGGACTAGCGTGAACTACAATGAGCAGTTCTTC.

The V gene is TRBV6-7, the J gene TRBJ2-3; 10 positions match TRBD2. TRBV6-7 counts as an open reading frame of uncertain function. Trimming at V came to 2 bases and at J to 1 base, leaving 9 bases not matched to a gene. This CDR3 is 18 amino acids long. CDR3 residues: CASSYQGLAVSGTDTQYF. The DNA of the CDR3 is TGTGCCAGCAGTTACCAAGGACTAGCGGTGAGTGGCACAGATACGCAGTATTTT.

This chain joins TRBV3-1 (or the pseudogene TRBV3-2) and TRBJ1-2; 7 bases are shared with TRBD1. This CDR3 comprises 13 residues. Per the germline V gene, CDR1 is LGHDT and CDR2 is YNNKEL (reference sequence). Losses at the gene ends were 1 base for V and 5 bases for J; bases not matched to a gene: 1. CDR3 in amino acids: CASSQARGYGYTF. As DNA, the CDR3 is TGTGCCAGCAGCCAAGCCAGGGGGTATGGCTACACCTTC.

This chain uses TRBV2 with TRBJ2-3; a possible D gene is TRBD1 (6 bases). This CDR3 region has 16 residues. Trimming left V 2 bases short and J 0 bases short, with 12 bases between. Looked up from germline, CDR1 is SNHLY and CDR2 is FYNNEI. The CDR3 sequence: CASSETGTTSTDTQYF. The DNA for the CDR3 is TGTGCCAGCAGTGAAACCGGGACAACTAGCACAGATACGCAGTATTTT.

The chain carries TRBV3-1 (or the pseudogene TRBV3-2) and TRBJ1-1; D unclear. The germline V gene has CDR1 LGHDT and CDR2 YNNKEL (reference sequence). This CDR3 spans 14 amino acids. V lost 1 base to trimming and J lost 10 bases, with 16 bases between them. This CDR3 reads CASSQVLRGGRAFF. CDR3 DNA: TGTGCCAGCAGCCAAGTGTTGCGGGGAGGGAGAGCTTTCTTT.

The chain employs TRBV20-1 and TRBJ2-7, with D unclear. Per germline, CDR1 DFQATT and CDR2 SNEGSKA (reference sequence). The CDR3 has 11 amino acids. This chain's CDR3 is CSLEAHGEQYF. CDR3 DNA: TGCAGCCTAGAGGCCCACGGGGAGCAGTACTTC.

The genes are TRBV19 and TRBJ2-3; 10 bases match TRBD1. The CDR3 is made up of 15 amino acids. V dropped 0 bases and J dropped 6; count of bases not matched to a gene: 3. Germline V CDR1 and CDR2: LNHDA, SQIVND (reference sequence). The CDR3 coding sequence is TGTGCCAGTAGTATAGATGGGACAGGGGTGGATACGCAGTATTTT. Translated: CASSIDGTGVDTQYF.

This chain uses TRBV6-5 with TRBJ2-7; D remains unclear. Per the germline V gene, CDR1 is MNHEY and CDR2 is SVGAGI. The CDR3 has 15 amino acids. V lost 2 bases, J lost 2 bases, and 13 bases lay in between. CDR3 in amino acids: CASSYQATLTYEQYF. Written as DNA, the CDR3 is TGTGCCAGCAGTTACCAGGCTACACTCACCTACGAGCAGTACTTC.

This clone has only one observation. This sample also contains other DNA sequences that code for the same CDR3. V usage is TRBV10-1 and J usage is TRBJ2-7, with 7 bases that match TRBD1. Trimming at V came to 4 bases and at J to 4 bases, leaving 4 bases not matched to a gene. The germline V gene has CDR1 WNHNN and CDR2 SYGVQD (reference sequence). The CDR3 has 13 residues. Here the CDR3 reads CASSGQGSYEQYF. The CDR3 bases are TGCGCCAGCAGTGGACAGGGTAGTTACGAGCAGTACTTC.

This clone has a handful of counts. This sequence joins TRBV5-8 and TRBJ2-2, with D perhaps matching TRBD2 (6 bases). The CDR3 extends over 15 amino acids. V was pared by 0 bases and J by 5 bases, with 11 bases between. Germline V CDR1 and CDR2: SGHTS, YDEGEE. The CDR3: CASSLGSAGTGELFF. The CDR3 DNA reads TGTGCCAGCAGCTTGGGTTCCGCGGGAACCGGGGAGCTGTTTTTT.

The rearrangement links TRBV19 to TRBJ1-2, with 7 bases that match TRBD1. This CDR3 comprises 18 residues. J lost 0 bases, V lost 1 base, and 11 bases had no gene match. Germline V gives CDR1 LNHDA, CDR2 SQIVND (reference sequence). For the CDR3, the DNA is TGTGCCAGTAGTATAGGTTGGGACAGCCTAGTTTCTAACTATGGCTACACCTTC. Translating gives CASSIGWDSLVSNYGYTF. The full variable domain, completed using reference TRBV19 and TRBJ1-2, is DGGITQSPKYLFRKEGQNVTLSCEQNLNHDAMYWYRQDPGQGLRLIYYSQIVNDFQKGDIAEGYSVSREKKESFPLTVTSAQKNPTAFYLCASSIGWDSLVSNYGYTFGSGTRLTVV.

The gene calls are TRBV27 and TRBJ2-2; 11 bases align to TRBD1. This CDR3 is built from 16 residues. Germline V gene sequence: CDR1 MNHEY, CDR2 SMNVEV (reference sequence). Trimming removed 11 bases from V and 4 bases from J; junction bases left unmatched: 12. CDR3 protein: CAARSRDRGSTGELFF. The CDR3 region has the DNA TGTGCCGCTAGATCCCGGGACAGGGGGTCCACCGGGGAGCTGTTTTTT.

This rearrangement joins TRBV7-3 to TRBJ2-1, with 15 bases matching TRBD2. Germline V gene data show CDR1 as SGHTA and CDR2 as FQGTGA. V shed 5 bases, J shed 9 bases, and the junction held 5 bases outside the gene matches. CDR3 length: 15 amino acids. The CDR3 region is CASSAGLAGGTEQFF. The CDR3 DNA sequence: TGTGCCAGCAGCGCCGGACTAGCGGGAGGGACTGAGCAGTTCTTC.

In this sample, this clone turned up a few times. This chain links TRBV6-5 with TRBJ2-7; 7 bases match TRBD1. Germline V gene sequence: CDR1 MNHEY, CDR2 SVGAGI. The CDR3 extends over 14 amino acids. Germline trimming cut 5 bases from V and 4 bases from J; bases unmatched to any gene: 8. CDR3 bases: TGTGCCAGCAGTAATGAGGGGGCTCCGTACGAGCAGTACTTC. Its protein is CASSNEGAPYEQYF.

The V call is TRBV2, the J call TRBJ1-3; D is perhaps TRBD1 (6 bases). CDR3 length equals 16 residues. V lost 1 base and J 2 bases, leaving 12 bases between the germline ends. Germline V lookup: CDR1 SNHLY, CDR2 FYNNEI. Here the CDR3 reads CASSEVGTLPGNTIYF. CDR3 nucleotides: TGTGCCAGCAGTGAAGTTGGGACACTTCCTGGAAACACCATATATTTT.